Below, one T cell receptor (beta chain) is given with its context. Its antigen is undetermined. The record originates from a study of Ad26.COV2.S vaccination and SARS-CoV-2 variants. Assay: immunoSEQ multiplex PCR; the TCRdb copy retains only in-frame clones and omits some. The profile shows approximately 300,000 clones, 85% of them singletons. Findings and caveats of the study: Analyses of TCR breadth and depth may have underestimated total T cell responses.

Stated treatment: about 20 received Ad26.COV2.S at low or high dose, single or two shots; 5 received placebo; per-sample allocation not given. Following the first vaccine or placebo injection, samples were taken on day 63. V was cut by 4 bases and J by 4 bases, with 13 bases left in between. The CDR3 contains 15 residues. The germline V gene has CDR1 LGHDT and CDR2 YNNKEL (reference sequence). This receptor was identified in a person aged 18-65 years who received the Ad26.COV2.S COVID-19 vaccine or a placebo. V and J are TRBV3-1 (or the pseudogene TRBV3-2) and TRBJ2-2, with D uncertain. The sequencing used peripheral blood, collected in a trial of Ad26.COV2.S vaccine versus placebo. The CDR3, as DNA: TGTGCCAGCAGCCCAGGACGAACCTCCACCGGGGAGCTGTTTTTT. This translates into CASSPGRTSTGELFF.